The 20 T cell receptor beta chains in this list originate from one sample, sequenced in a study of post-analysis software for immune sequencing data. General observations from the study: Five or six TRBV segments, TRBV5-6, TRBV5-1 and TRBV20-1 among them, were found more frequent in patients than controls.

Antigen specificity for these receptors is unknown. TCR beta libraries were prepared from cDNA with unique molecular identifiers. TCRdb independently ran MiXCR on the PCR reads; one entry per CDR3 protein. The table has hundreds of thousands of distinct CDR3 sequences, roughly 27% seen once. Specimen: blood. These receptors were collected from a girl aged 10-17 years with multiple sclerosis.

This clonotype was seen only a few times. The chain combines TRBV7-2 with TRBJ2-3; 9 bases fit TRBD2. Germline-derived CDR1 and CDR2 are SGHTA and FQGNSA. V shed 1 base, J shed 7 bases, and the junction held 21 bases outside the gene matches. This CDR3 has 20 residues. The CDR3 nucleotides are TGTGCCAGCAGCTTAGAAAGAGCGGGGGGACCAACAAGCACAGACTATACGCAGTATTTT. Protein product: CASSLERAGGPTSTDYTQYF.

In this sample, this clonotype turned up a few times. The CDR3 loop reads CATSDPGGGSYNEQFF. The DNA for the CDR3 is TGTGCCACCAGTGATCCGGGGGGTGGGTCCTACAATGAGCAGTTCTTC. V usage is TRBV24-1 and J usage is TRBJ2-1; 7 bases map to TRBD2. V shed 3 bases and J 1 base; nucleotides not matched to a gene: 5. CDR1 and CDR2 (germline): KGHDR, SFDVKD. This CDR3 spans 16 amino acids.

This sequence joins TRBV12-3 or TRBV12-4 and TRBJ2-1, with D hard to call. V was trimmed by 6 bases and J by 10 bases, leaving 13 bases between them. The CDR3 sequence is 12 residues long. This chain's CDR3 is CASSSGLGEQFF. The CDR3 DNA is TGTGCCAGCAGCTCTGGGTTGGGGGAGCAGTTCTTC.

This clonotype was detected only a few times. The rearrangement joins TRBV7-2 to TRBJ1-1; D not certain. Trimming removed 8 bases from V and 0 bases from J, with 13 bases in between. Per the germline V gene, CDR1 is SGHTA and CDR2 is FQGNSA. The length of the CDR3 is 14 residues. The CDR3 reads CASLQSFMNTEAFF. CDR3 sequence (DNA): TGTGCCAGCTTACAGAGCTTTATGAACACTGAAGCTTTCTTT.

The chain uses TRBV6-2 or TRBV6-3 and TRBJ2-3, with D maybe TRBD2 (6 bases). The CDR3 has 16 amino acids. V dropped 5 bases and J dropped 0 bases, with 15 bases sitting between them. Germline lookup yields CDR1 MNHEY and CDR2 SVGEGT. The CDR3 loop reads CASSLRSGLSTDTQYF. The CDR3 DNA follows: TGTGCCAGCAGTCTTCGATCGGGACTTAGCACAGATACGCAGTATTTT.

This clonotype was counted only a few times. A much larger clone differs by one base, so this may be a read error. DNA of the CDR3: TGTGCCAGCAGGGAAGAACAGCTTCTCGAGCAGTACTTC. The encoded protein is CASREEQLLEQYF. The chain has TRBV25-1 and TRBJ2-7; D is unresolved. V lost 6 bases and J 6 bases, leaving 15 bases between the germline ends. The CDR3 contains 13 residues. CDR1 and CDR2 from the germline V gene are MGHDK and SYGVNS.

CDR3 in amino acids: CASSSGQGETQYF. The DNA of the CDR3 is TGCGCCAGCAGCTCCGGACAGGGAGAGACCCAGTACTTC. This chain connects TRBV5-1 to TRBJ2-5, with 8 bases identical to TRBD1. Looked up from germline, CDR1 is SGHRS and CDR2 is YFSETQ. Trimming at V came to 3 bases and at J to 4 bases, leaving 2 bases not matched to a gene. This CDR3 comprises 13 residues.

About this clonotype itself: Possible read error: a much larger clone is one base away. The chain recombines TRBV29-1 with TRBJ2-3; no reliable D call. Germline V lookup: CDR1 SQVTM, CDR2 ANQGSEA. The CDR3 consists of 14 residues. The CDR3 nucleotides read TGCAGCGTTCGGGTAACGTCGCGCACAGATGCGCAGTATTTT. It codes for CSVRVTSRTDAQYF.

In regard to this clonotype: A junction boundary mismatches the germline segment, possibly from a read error. The chain joins TRBV10-3 to TRBJ2-1; 11 bases match TRBD2. The germline CDR1 and CDR2 sequences are ENHRY and SYGVKD. The CDR3 has 16 residues. The CDR3 here is CAISGPGLAVYNEQFF. Written as DNA, the CDR3 is TGTGCCATCAGTGGACCGGGACTAGCGGTATACAATGAGCAATTCTTC.

The chain has TRBV6-5 and TRBJ2-1; D unresolved. CDR1 and CDR2 (germline): MNHEY, SVGAGI. The CDR3 contains 11 residues. V shed 6 bases and J shed 11 bases, with 11 bases lying between them. CDR3 sequence (DNA): TGTGCCAGCAGCCATCTGGGGAAGCAGTTCTTC. Translation gives CASSHLGKQFF.

This clonotype was recorded a few times. The V gene is TRBV20-1, the J gene TRBJ2-5; 7 bases are shared with TRBD1. The germline gives CDR1 DFQATT, CDR2 SNEGSKA (reference sequence). The CDR3 runs 14 residues. The V and J ends lost 6 bases and 0 bases, in that order; junction bases with no gene match: 7. CDR3 sequence: CSARRGTDQETQYF. CDR3 bases: TGCAGTGCGAGACGTGGGACAGACCAAGAGACCCAGTACTTC.

V usage is TRBV3-1 and J usage is TRBJ2-1; D is possibly TRBD1 or TRBD2 (6 bases each). CDR1 and CDR2 (germline): LGHDT, YNNKEL (reference sequence). This CDR3 region has 17 residues. Trimming cost V 2 bases and J 6 bases, with 20 bases left between them. The CDR3 DNA reads TGTGCCAGCAGCCAACCCGGGAGTTGGGGGCGGGTCAATGAGCAGTTCTTC. Its translation is CASSQPGSWGRVNEQFF.

This chain connects TRBV5-1 to TRBJ2-2, with D perhaps matching TRBD1 (6 bases). The V gene lost 4 bases and the J gene lost 5 bases, with 15 bases spanning the gap. The CDR3 is made up of 15 amino acids. Germline CDR1 SGHRS, CDR2 YFSETQ. The chain's CDR3 is CASSPKHTGTGELFF. In DNA, the CDR3 is TGCGCCAGCAGCCCCAAACACACAGGGACCGGGGAGCTGTTTTTT. The full variable domain, with the rest looked up from reference TRBV5-1 and TRBJ2-2, is KAGVTQTPRYLIKTRGQQVTLSCSPISGHRSVSWYQQTPGQGLQFLFEYFSETQRNKGNFPGRFSGRQFSNSRSEMNVSTLELGDSALYLCASSPKHTGTGELFFGEGSRLTVL.

This chain uses TRBV20-1 with TRBJ1-1; D is possibly TRBD1 (5 bases). Trimming pared 2 bases from V and 8 bases from J, leaving 15 bases between. The CDR3 has 13 residues. Germline loops: CDR1 DFQATT, CDR2 SNEGSKA (reference sequence). The CDR3, as DNA: TGCAGTGCTAGATCGGGCAGGACACTGGAAGCTTTCTTT. Encoded protein: CSARSGRTLEAFF.

With regard to this clonotype: Since a much larger clone is just one base distant, this may be a read error. The chain carries TRBV11-2 and TRBJ2-3; 11 nucleotides align to TRBD2. V gave up 7 bases and J gave up 2 bases; unmatched junction bases: 8. This CDR3 has 16 amino acids. Germline CDR1 reads SGHAT; CDR2 reads FQNNGV. The CDR3 region is CASNFRLAGTTDTQYF. The DNA of the CDR3 is TGTGCCAGCAACTTCAGACTAGCGGGGACCACAGATACGCAGTATTTT.

The CDR3 reads CASSSSGGASGANVLTF. DNA for the CDR3: TGTGCCAGCTCATCGTCAGGGGGCGCATCTGGGGCCAACGTCCTGACTTTC. The chain uses TRBV18 and TRBJ2-6; 8 bases are shared with TRBD1. The germline V gene encodes CDR1 KGHSH and CDR2 LQKENI. The CDR3 runs 17 residues. The V segment lost 5 bases and the J segment 1 base; nucleotides outside the gene matches: 7.

V is TRBV28 and J is TRBJ1-2; D gene ambiguous. V lost 2 bases, J lost 2 bases, and 3 bases lay in between. This CDR3 region has 12 residues. Germline V gene sequence: CDR1 MDHEN, CDR2 SYDVKM. The CDR3 bases are TGTGCCAGCAGTTTAATCAACTATGGCTACACCTTC. Translation: CASSLINYGYTF.

J is TRBJ2-5 and V is TRBV25-1; 9 nucleotides line up with TRBD1. The CDR3 extends over 15 amino acids. Germline V gene data show CDR1 as MGHDK and CDR2 as SYGVNS. Losses at the gene ends were 7 bases for V and 5 bases for J; bases not matched to a gene: 11. The CDR3 DNA sequence: TGTGCCAGCAAGGCGGGACAGGGAAGTCCGGAGACCCAGTACTTC. Protein: CASKAGQGSPETQYF. Drawing the rest from reference TRBV25-1 and TRBJ2-5, the complete variable domain is EADIYQTPRYLVIGTGKKITLECSQTMGHDKMYWYQQDPGMELHLIHYSYGVNSTEKGDLSSESTVSRIRTEHFPLTLESARPSHTSQYLCASKAGQGSPETQYFGPGTRLLVL.

CDR3 in DNA: TGTGCCAGCAGTCCCGGCCGGCTAGCGGGGGGGCCTAGCACAGATACGCAGTATTTT. This translates into CASSPGRLAGGPSTDTQYF. The V gene is TRBV28, the J gene TRBJ2-3; TRBD2 aligns across 12 bases. Losses at the gene ends were 5 bases for V and 0 bases for J; bases not matched to a gene: 12. CDR3 size: 19 residues. Germline V gene sequence: CDR1 MDHEN, CDR2 SYDVKM.

Turning to this clonotype: A read error is possible here, since a much larger clone lies one base away. The genes are TRBV29-1 and TRBJ2-1; TRBD1 agrees at 8 bases. The V gene's germline CDR1 is SQVTM and CDR2 ANQGSEA. After removal of 5 bases from V and 4 bases from J, the junction contained 7 bases not matched to a gene. The CDR3 runs 14 residues. CDR3 DNA sequence: TGCAGCGTTCCGGGACAGGAGACTTACAATGAGCAGTTCTTC. Translating gives CSVPGQETYNEQFF.